This TCR beta chain was sequenced in a study of T cells in Graves' hyperthyroidism and ophthalmopathy (dated by TCRdb to about 2019). Context from the whole study: Peripheral blood was sampled at the time of initial diagnosis, prior to any treatment. A discovery cohort of roughly 96 patients, approximately 45 with Graves' ophthalmopathy and fewer than 65 with stable Graves' hyperthyroidism, was used to find distinguishing TCR V-J signatures. Whether ophthalmopathy could be predicted prospectively was tested in an independent validation cohort made up of 18 to 20 hyperthyroidism patients plus 17 patients who later progressed to ophthalmopathy. For training and testing, the 100 or so patients in the discovery cohort were randomly divided in a 7:3 ratio. The study also compared thyroid tissue and blood T-cell repertoires from about six Graves' hyperthyroidism patients. Once sampling was done, hyperthyroidism patients were given methimazole at a starting dose of 30 mg daily, whereas ophthalmopathy patients were given high-dose intravenous methylprednisolone. According to the paper, TCR Vbeta CDR3 sequencing was carried out on some 140 peripheral blood samples, which came from fewer than 50 ophthalmopathy, 75 or so hyperthyroidism and some 17 progressor patients.

Overall study outcomes, separate from this receptor: Blood samples also contained most of the expanded thyroid clonotypes (frequency above 0.001), which suggests that blood repertoires may reflect thyroid immune responses. In validation, the model predicted progression to ophthalmopathy a median of 6.5 months before onset, with around 70% sensitivity and about 72% specificity. In cross-validation, a model built on a 13 V-J signature told ophthalmopathy apart from stable hyperthyroidism with just under 90% sensitivity and about 81% specificity, and in testing the same model reached 80%/75%. Sample size was not statistically predetermined, and blinding of investigators to group allocation was not performed.

This clonotype was counted ten times or more. Its antigen is not yet known. Per-nucleotide qualities are absent, and no much larger clonotype sits a single base away. From the germline V gene, CDR1 is SGHTA and CDR2 is FQGTGA. Trimming costs V 5 bases and J 6 bases, and their ends lie 12 bases apart. There are 13 amino acids in the CDR3, from cysteine to phenylalanine inclusive. The read is trimmed to its CDR3 DNA, 39 bases read in frame from base 1. Ophthalmopathy patients had moderately to severely active disease, with a Clinical Activity Score of 3 or more, a NOSPECS grade of 4 or more, and a disease duration of less than 3 months. Patients with uncontrolled infections, other autoimmune diseases, pregnancy or lactation were excluded. Diagnoses relied on clinical symptoms, serum thyroxine and TRAb, thyroid ultrasound and orbital computed tomography. Ficoll-Paque density gradient centrifugation was used to isolate PBMCs from under 11 ml of fresh peripheral blood. Total RNA was extracted with Trizol reagent, and quality was checked on an Agilent 2100 Bioanalyzer.

The TCR beta CDR3 regions were amplified from RNA transcripts. The TCR CDR3 was subjected to a first round of RT-PCR using the HTBI primer set and the Qiagen OneStep RT-PCR kit. A second multiplex PCR round built the libraries, followed by size selection and purification. The libraries were sequenced on an Illumina HiSeq2000 using paired-end 100 bp reads. Concerning the study's data processing: SOAPnuke was used to process the raw data, with reads discarded if the reads contained adapters or uncalled bases, had a mean Phred below 15, or lacked an exact constant-primer or identifier match. High-quality paired reads were merged with COPE v1.2.5, and unique nucleotide sequences were defined as clonotypes. Clonotypes were aligned to IMGT TRBV, TRBD and TRBJ reference segments using MiTCR v1.1. Only V-J combinations with frequency above 0.0001, covering 99% to 99.2% of repertoires, were analysed. The TCS score was defined as F50 (clonal expansion) divided by E x V (chaos), with BLOSUM62-based TCRdist calculated between CDR3 peptides within each V-J. Welch's t-statistics and random forest reduced 450 to 600 V-J features to roughly 13, which were used in a naive Bayes classifier (R e1071). TCRdb trimmed the raw reads at Q25, called clones with MiXCR and kept productive beta chains. Each CDR3 protein appears once, grouped with its most common genes and DNA. TCRdb, not the authors, supplied the V and J calls. The sample profile shows 250,000 or so distinct CDR3 sequences; about 17% of them were found once. Of the sample, 25% to 30% falls within the top ten clones.

This TCR was sampled from a woman under 30 with Graves' ophthalmopathy. Sequencing was carried out using blood. The rearranged segments are TRBV7-3 and TRBJ2-3; the D gene is unclear. The CDR3 is CASSNLLWDTQYF. The sequenced DNA: TGTGCCAGCAGCAACCTCCTTTGGGATACGCAGTATTTT.